Sequencing of this TCR beta chain was carried out in a study of liver allograft versus peripheral blood T cells. In the study overall: Hepatic allograft T cell receptor repertoires were evaluated relative to those present in recipients' peripheral blood. Study results and limitations: Repertoires found inside liver allografts reportedly differed from T cell receptor repertoires in peripheral blood.

Within the sample, this clonotype is medium-sized. Its antigen is not known. Using its own MiXCR run on the reads, TCRdb lists one record per CDR3 protein. Found here are some 1,500 distinct CDR3 sequences, 16% of them singletons; the top ten hold about 9.6%. This clonotype was sampled from a human patient who had a liver transplant. The T cells may come from the graft donor.

The CDR3 region is CASSPDGENTGELFF. CDR3 nucleotides: TGTGCCAGCAGCCCCGATGGGGAGAACACCGGGGAGCTGTTTTTT. V usage is TRBV7-9 and J usage is TRBJ2-2; D call uncertain. Germline-derived CDR1 and CDR2 are SEHNR and FQNEAQ (reference sequence). The V and J ends lost 5 bases and 1 base respectively, with 11 bases between them. CDR3 length: 15 residues.